These T cell receptor beta chains were read from a single sample in a study of T cells in Graves' hyperthyroidism and ophthalmopathy. Via MiXCR, TCRdb re-called the multiplex PCR reads, giving one row per CDR3 protein. Among over 500,000 distinct CDR3 sequences listed, around 13% were seen once. The sequencing input was blood. The receptors were sampled from a woman in her thirties or forties with Graves' hyperthyroidism. Both conserved end residues are part of each CDR3. D genes are given only for firm matches. The size entry is marked missing in some rows and otherwise reads once, few, many or a size class.

d_call cdr3_length j_call v_call clone_size cdr3_nt cdr3_aa
TRBD1 16 TRBJ2-1 TRBV28 many TGTGCCAGCAGTTTATGGACAGGGGGCGCCTACAATGAGCAGTTCTTC CASSLWTGGAYNEQFF
- 13 TRBJ1-2 TRBV7-9 many TGTGCCAGCAGCTCAGACGTTAACTATGGCTACACCTTC CASSSDVNYGYTF
TRBD2 13 TRBJ2-5 TRBV20-1 - TGCAGTGCTAGACCCGGGGGGGAAGAGACCCAGTACTTC CSARPGGEETQYF
TRBD2 15 TRBJ2-5 TRBV28 many TGTGCCAGCAGTTTATCAGCGGGAGGGCGGGAGACCCAGTACTTC CASSLSAGGRETQYF
- 13 TRBJ2-5 TRBV28 - TGTGCCAGCAGTTTAAGGTCGGGGGTCGAATGCTACTTC CASSLRSGVECYF
- 15 TRBJ1-6 TRBV27 many TGTGCCAGCAGTGATCAGGGAATGTATAATTCACCCCTCCACTTT CASSDQGMYNSPLHF
- 12 TRBJ1-1 TRBV5-5 many TGTGCCAGCAGCCCACAGTACACTGAAGCTTTCTTT CASSPQYTEAFF
- 15 TRBJ2-6 TRBV6-1 - TGTGCCAGCAGTGAAAGGGGGGCCGGGGCCAACGTCCTGACTTTC CASSERGAGANVLTF
TRBD2 14 TRBJ2-1 TRBV2 many TGTGCCAGCAGTCCGGGACTAGCGTATAATGAGCAGTTCTTC CASSPGLAYNEQFF
TRBD1 15 TRBJ2-7 TRBV30 many TGTGCGTTGGCGAACACCGGGACAGGCGTCTACGAGCAGTACTTC CALANTGTGVYEQYF
TRBD1 16 TRBJ2-7 TRBV19 few TGTGCCAGTAGTCCGGGACAGGGGCCAGCCTTCTACGAGCAGTACTTC CASSPGQGPAFYEQYF
- 13 TRBJ2-7 TRBV11-2 medium-sized TGTGCCAGCAGCTTAGCCAGCTTGAACGAGCAGTACTTC CASSLASLNEQYF
TRBD1 16 TRBJ1-1 TRBV5-1 - TGCGCCAGCAGCTTGGGGGGGACAGGCATGGACACTGAAGCTTTCTTT CASSLGGTGMDTEAFF
TRBD1 15 TRBJ1-6 TRBV2 - TGTGCCAGCAGGCAGGGGGCAATCTATAATTCACCCCTCCACTTT CASRQGAIYNSPLHF
- 8 TRBJ2-3 TRBV28 many TGCGCGGTGGATACGCAGTATTTT CAVDTQYF
- 15 TRBJ2-3 TRBV5-1 many TGCGCCAGCAGCTTGGCCGCTAGCCACACAGATACGCAGTATTTT CASSLAASHTDTQYF
TRBD2 15 TRBJ2-3 TRBV9 - TGTGCCAGCAGCGTCTCGACTAGCGGGCAAGATACGCAGTATTTT CASSVSTSGQDTQYF
- 12 TRBJ2-7 TRBV19 - TGTGCCACTCGGCAGGGGAAACACGAGCAGTACTTC CATRQGKHEQYF
TRBD1 14 TRBJ1-1 TRBV6-1 many TGTGCCAGCAATGATATCCCGGGACAGGTTGAAGCTTTCTTT CASNDIPGQVEAFF
TRBD1 15 TRBJ2-7 TRBV20-1 many TGCAGTGCTCAAAATCCAGGGGGCGCATCTTACGAGCAGTACTTC CSAQNPGGASYEQYF
TRBD1 14 TRBJ1-3 TRBV12-3/TRBV12-4 - TGTGCCAGCAGTACCGGGACAGCTGGAAACACCATATATTTT CASSTGTAGNTIYF
- 12 TRBJ2-1 TRBV18 many TGTGCCAGCTCACCACCGGCCGGGGAGCAGTTCTTC CASSPPAGEQFF
TRBD1 16 TRBJ1-4 TRBV24-1 few TGTGCCACCAGTGATCCGACAGGGGAAGGCGGTGAAAAACTGTTTTTT CATSDPTGEGGEKLFF
TRBD1 12 TRBJ1-1 TRBV5-1 many TGCGCCAGCGCAGGGGGCAGGACTGAAGCTTTCTTT CASAGGRTEAFF
- 14 TRBJ2-1 TRBV15 - TGTGCCACCAGCAGCAGGGTTTATAGGAATGAGCAGTTCTTC CATSSRVYRNEQFF
- 13 TRBJ1-1 TRBV15 - TGTGCCACCAGTTTGGGGGCGGCCGGTGAAGCTTTCTTT CATSLGAAGEAFF
- 13 TRBJ2-7 TRBV5-1 - TGCGCCAGCAGCTTAACCAGAGACTACGAGCAGTACTTC CASSLTRDYEQYF
- 15 TRBJ1-2 TRBV20-1 many TGCAGTGCTAGAGACCCGACAGGTCCAGAGGGTGGCTACACCTTC CSARDPTGPEGGYTF
- 16 TRBJ2-3 TRBV25-1 few TGTGCCAGCAGTGAAAGTCAGAAGGGTCGCACAGATACGCAGTATTTT CASSESQKGRTDTQYF
- 14 TRBJ1-2 TRBV6-4 - TGTGCCAGCCTCCTCGGGACACTACCCTATGGCTACACCTTC CASLLGTLPYGYTF
TRBD1 15 TRBJ1-2 TRBV6-1 few TGTGCCAGCAGTAAGCGGACAGGGGGCGTCTATGGCTACACCTTC CASSKRTGGVYGYTF
- 14 TRBJ1-2 TRBV27 many TGTGCCAGCAGTCCTCCCGACGGAGCCCAAGGCTACACCTTC CASSPPDGAQGYTF
TRBD1 16 TRBJ2-1 TRBV9 few TGTGCCAGCAGCGTAGGCCTATTGGGACAGTACAATGAGCAGTTCTTC CASSVGLLGQYNEQFF
- 14 TRBJ1-1 TRBV30 many TGTGCCTGCACAGGAGCGGGAATGAACACTGAAGCTTTCTTT CACTGAGMNTEAFF
TRBD1 14 TRBJ2-2 TRBV28 many TGTGCCAGCAGTTCAACAGGGGACACCGGGGAGCTGTTTTTT CASSSTGDTGELFF
TRBD1 17 TRBJ1-1 TRBV5-1 many TGCGCCAGCAGCTTGGGTCTACAGGGGGCCATGAACACTGAAGCTTTCTTT CASSLGLQGAMNTEAFF
- 14 TRBJ2-5 TRBV7-8 many TGTGCCAGCAGCCCAGGAGGCGGACAAGAGACCCAGTACTTC CASSPGGGQETQYF
- 14 TRBJ2-3 TRBV7-2 - TGTGCCGGCAGCTTACTCTGCGGAAGAGATACGCAGTATTTT CAGSLLCGRDTQYF